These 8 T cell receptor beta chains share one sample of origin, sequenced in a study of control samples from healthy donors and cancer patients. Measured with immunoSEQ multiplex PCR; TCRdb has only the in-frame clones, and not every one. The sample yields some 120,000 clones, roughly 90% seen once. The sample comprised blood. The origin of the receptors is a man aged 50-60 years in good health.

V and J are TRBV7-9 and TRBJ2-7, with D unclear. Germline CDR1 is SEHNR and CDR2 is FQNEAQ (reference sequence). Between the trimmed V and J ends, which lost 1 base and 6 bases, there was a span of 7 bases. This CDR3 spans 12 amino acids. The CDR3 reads CASSLVESEQYF. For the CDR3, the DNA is TGTGCCAGCAGCTTAGTAGAAAGCGAGCAGTACTTC.

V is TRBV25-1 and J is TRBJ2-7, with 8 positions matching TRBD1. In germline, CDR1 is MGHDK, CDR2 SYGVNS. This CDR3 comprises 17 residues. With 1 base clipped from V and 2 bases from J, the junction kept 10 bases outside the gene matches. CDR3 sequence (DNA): TGTGCCAGCAGTGAATTAGTTCAGACAGGGGCCGCCTACGAGCAGTACTTC. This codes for CASSELVQTGAAYEQYF.

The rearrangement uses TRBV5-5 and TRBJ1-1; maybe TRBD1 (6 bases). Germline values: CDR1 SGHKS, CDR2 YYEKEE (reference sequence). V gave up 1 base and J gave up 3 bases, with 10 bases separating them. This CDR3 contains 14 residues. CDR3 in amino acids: CASSLWQGHTEAFF. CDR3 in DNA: TGTGCCAGCAGCTTGTGGCAGGGGCACACTGAAGCTTTCTTT. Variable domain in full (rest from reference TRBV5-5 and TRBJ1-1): DAGVTQSPTHLIKTRGQQVTLRCSPISGHKSVSWYQQVLGQGPQFIFQYYEKEERGRGNFPDRFSARQFPNYSSELNVNALLLGDSALYLCASSLWQGHTEAFFGQGTRLTVV.

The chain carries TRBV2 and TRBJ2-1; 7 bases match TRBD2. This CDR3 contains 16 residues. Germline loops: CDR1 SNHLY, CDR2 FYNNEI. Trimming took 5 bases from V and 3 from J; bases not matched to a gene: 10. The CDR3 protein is CASSHRLAALYNEQFF. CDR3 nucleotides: TGTGCCAGCAGTCACCGACTAGCAGCTCTCTACAATGAGCAGTTCTTC.

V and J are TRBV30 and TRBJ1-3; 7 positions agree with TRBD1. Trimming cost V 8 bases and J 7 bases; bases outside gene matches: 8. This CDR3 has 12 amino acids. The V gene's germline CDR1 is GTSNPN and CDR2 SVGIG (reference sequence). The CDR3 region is CAHRDRANTIYF. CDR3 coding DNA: TGTGCCCACCGGGACAGAGCTAACACCATATATTTT. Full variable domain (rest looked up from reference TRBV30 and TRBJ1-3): SQTIHQWPATLVQPVGSPLSLECTVEGTSNPNLYWYRQAAGRGLQLLFYSVGIGQISSEVPQNLSASRPQDRQFILSSKKLLLSDSGFYLCAHRDRANTIYFGEGSWLTVV.

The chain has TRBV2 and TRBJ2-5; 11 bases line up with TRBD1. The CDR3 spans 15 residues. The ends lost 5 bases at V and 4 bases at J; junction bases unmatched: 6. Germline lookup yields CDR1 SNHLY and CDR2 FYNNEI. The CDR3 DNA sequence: TGTGCCAGCAGTCCGGACAGGGGGCGCAGAGAGACCCAGTACTTC. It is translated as CASSPDRGRRETQYF.

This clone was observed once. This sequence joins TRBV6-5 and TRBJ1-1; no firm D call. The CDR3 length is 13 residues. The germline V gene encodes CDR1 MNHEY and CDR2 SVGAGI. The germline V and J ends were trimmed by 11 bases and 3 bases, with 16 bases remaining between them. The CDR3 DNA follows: TGTGCCCCACGATGGGATTCCTACACTGAAGCTTTCTTT. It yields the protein CAPRWDSYTEAFF.

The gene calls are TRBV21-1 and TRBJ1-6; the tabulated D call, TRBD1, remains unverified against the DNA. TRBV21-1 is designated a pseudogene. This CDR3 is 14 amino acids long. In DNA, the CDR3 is TGTGCCAGCAGCAAAGCGGCAGGGAAATCACCCCTCCACTTT. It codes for CASSKAAGKSPLHF.